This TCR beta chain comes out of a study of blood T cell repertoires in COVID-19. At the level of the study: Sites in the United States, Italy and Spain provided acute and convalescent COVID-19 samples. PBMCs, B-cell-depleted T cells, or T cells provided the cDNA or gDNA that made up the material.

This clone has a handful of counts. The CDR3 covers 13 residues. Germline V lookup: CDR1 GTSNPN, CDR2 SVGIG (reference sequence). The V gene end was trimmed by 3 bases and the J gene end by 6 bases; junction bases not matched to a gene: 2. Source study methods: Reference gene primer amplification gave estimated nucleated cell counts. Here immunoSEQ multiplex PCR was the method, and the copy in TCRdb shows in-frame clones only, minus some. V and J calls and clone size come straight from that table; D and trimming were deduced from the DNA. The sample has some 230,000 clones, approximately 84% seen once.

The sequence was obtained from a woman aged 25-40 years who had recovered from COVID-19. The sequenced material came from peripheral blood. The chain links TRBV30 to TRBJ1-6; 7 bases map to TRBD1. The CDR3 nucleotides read TGTGCCTGGAGCCCAGGGGGTAATTCACCCCTCCACTTT. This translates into CAWSPGGNSPLHF.